Shown below are 25 T cell receptor beta chains from a single sample sequenced in a study of sequential checkpoint blockade in melanoma. Treatment specified: randomized to nivolumab then ipilimumab (arm A) or the reverse (arm B). TCRdb keeps only in-frame clones here, not all; method: immunoSEQ multiplex PCR. The sample holds about 40,000 clones, about nine tenths seen once. The sequenced sample was CD8+ T cells sorted from blood (inferred from file names), obtained from a patient given nivolumab and ipilimumab in sequence. The receptors were sampled from a human donor with melanoma.

This chain uses TRBV27 with TRBJ1-2; 12 positions agree with TRBD1. The CDR3 is made up of 14 amino acids. Per germline, CDR1 MNHEY and CDR2 SMNVEV (reference sequence). V shed 8 bases, J shed 4 bases, and the junction held 5 bases outside the gene matches. CDR3 residues: CASWDRGLGYGYTF. The DNA of the CDR3 is TGTGCCAGCTGGGACAGGGGGCTGGGCTATGGCTACACCTTC.

The chain links TRBV27 to TRBJ2-1, with 11 nucleotides matching TRBD2. Unmatched junction bases numbered 4, after V lost 7 bases and J lost 8 bases. Germline loops: CDR1 MNHEY, CDR2 SMNVEV (reference sequence). This CDR3 has 13 residues. The CDR3 DNA reads as TGTGCCAGCAAACTAGCGGGAGTCTATGAGCAGTTCTTC. Translation gives CASKLAGVYEQFF.

The chain has TRBV2 and TRBJ2-2, with TRBD2 matching 9 bases. Germline V gene data show CDR1 as SNHLY and CDR2 as FYNNEI. The CDR3 is made up of 17 amino acids. J lost 2 bases, V lost 4 bases, and 8 bases had no gene match. The CDR3: CASSGLSGSQNTGELFF. The CDR3 DNA follows: TGTGCCAGCAGTGGACTTAGCGGGAGCCAAAACACCGGGGAGCTGTTTTTT.

This sequence joins TRBV19 and TRBJ2-3; TRBD2 aligns across 13 bases. The germline gives CDR1 LNHDA, CDR2 SQIVND (reference sequence). CDR3 length: 16 residues. V was clipped by 2 bases and J by 4 bases; unmatched bases: 3. The CDR3 loop reads CASSITGTSGADTQYF. In nucleotides, the CDR3 is TGTGCCAGTAGTATAACCGGGACTAGCGGGGCAGATACGCAGTATTTT. The full variable domain, with the rest looked up from reference TRBV19 and TRBJ2-3, is DGGITQSPKYLFRKEGQNVTLSCEQNLNHDAMYWYRQDPGQGLRLIYYSQIVNDFQKGDIAEGYSVSREKKESFPLTVTSAQKNPTAFYLCASSITGTSGADTQYFGPGTRLTVL.

The J gene is TRBJ1-3, the V gene TRBV19, with 10 bases that match TRBD1. Looked up from germline, CDR1 is LNHDA and CDR2 is SQIVND (reference sequence). Germline trimming cut 5 bases from V and 2 bases from J; bases unmatched to any gene: 3. The CDR3 is 15 amino acids. CDR3 bases: TGTGCCAGTAGTTCGGACAGGGGGACTGGAAACACCATATATTTT. Translated, it gives CASSSDRGTGNTIYF. Drawing the rest from reference TRBV19 and TRBJ1-3, the complete variable domain is DGGITQSPKYLFRKEGQNVTLSCEQNLNHDAMYWYRQDPGQGLRLIYYSQIVNDFQKGDIAEGYSVSREKKESFPLTVTSAQKNPTAFYLCASSSDRGTGNTIYFGEGSWLTVV.

J is TRBJ1-3 and V is TRBV9; D perhaps matches TRBD1 (6 bases). The V and J ends lost 3 bases and 2 bases respectively, with 12 bases between them. CDR1 is SGDLS and CDR2 is YYNGEE in the germline V gene. The CDR3 totals 15 residues. The CDR3 nucleotides are TGTGCCAGCAGCGAACAGGGCTCGGCTGGAAACACCATATATTTT. Amino acid sequence: CASSEQGSAGNTIYF.

This chain uses TRBV10-2 with TRBJ2-7, with 10 nucleotides matching TRBD1. The trim removed 8 bases at V and 2 bases at J, leaving 6 bases unmatched. CDR3 length: 14 residues. Per germline, CDR1 WSHSY and CDR2 SAAADI. The CDR3: CASVGQGPAYEQYF. In nucleotides, the CDR3 is TGCGCCAGCGTGGGACAGGGGCCAGCCTACGAGCAGTACTTC.

This clone is a singleton in its sample. This chain links TRBV4-1 with TRBJ2-1; D perhaps matches TRBD2 (6 bases). Trimming took 3 bases from V and 3 from J, leaving 12 bases between them. This CDR3 contains 15 residues. Per the germline V gene, CDR1 is MGHRA and CDR2 is YSYEKL. The CDR3 here is CASSHPEGGYNEQFF. CDR3 coding DNA: TGCGCCAGCAGCCACCCCGAGGGAGGCTACAATGAGCAGTTCTTC.

The chain carries TRBV4-2 and TRBJ2-7; no definite D call. The CDR3 spans 16 residues. In germline, CDR1 is LGHNA, CDR2 YNFKEQ. With 0 bases removed from V and 2 bases from J, the gap between germline ends came to 14 bases. This CDR3 reads CASSQDYPGQTYEQYF. CDR3 sequence (DNA): TGTGCCAGCAGCCAAGATTATCCTGGCCAGACCTACGAGCAGTACTTC.

This sequence joins TRBV27 and TRBJ1-2, with D possibly TRBD1 on 5 matching bases. Trimming removed 4 bases at V and 4 bases at J, with 16 bases between. The germline V gene has CDR1 MNHEY and CDR2 SMNVEV (reference sequence). The CDR3 extends over 15 amino acids. The CDR3 DNA is TGTGCCAGCAGTTCCCCCCAGGGTATGAGCTATGGCTACACCTTC. Residues: CASSSPQGMSYGYTF.

The chain recombines TRBV4-3 with TRBJ1-1; 12 nucleotides align to TRBD1. Germline values: CDR1 LGHNA, CDR2 YSLEER. The CDR3 runs 17 residues. With 5 bases clipped from V and 1 base from J, the junction kept 8 bases outside the gene matches. The CDR3 region has the DNA TGCGCCAGCAGCGTCGGGACAGGGGGCAGGGGGAACACTGAAGCTTTCTTT. It is translated as CASSVGTGGRGNTEAFF.

The chain carries TRBV4-1 and TRBJ2-1; TRBD2 might be the D (5 bases). The germline V and J ends were trimmed by 3 bases and 9 bases, with 12 bases remaining between them. Germline V gene data show CDR1 as MGHRA and CDR2 as YSYEKL. CDR3 length equals 13 residues. The CDR3 region has the DNA TGCGCCAGCAGCCACCCGACCAGCGGTGAGCAGTTCTTC. Translated: CASSHPTSGEQFF.

The chain recombines TRBV9 with TRBJ2-3; D is perhaps TRBD1 (5 bases). Trimming took 1 base from V and 6 from J, leaving 15 bases between them. The CDR3 contains 15 residues. Germline lookup yields CDR1 SGDLS and CDR2 YYNGEE. The CDR3: CASSVWGSSYDTQYF. The CDR3 coding sequence is TGTGCCAGCAGCGTATGGGGCTCTTCATATGATACGCAGTATTTT.

The CDR3 DNA follows: TGTGCCAGCAGCGTAGCGCAAGCGGGAGGGATCTACGAGCAGTACTTC. Protein product: CASSVAQAGGIYEQYF. The chain carries TRBV9 and TRBJ2-7, with 10 bases matching TRBD2. The CDR3 contains 16 residues. The J segment lost 3 bases and the V segment lost 0 bases, leaving 6 bases of the junction unmatched. CDR1 and CDR2 from the germline V gene are SGDLS and YYNGEE.

This clone has just one count. The chain recombines TRBV4-2 with TRBJ1-4; D perhaps matches TRBD1 (5 bases). The CDR3 length is 15 residues. Germline values: CDR1 LGHNA, CDR2 YNFKEQ. V was clipped by 3 bases and J by 6 bases, with 14 bases between them. CDR3 nucleotide sequence: TGTGCCAGCAGCCAGGACCCAGGGCCTCATGAAAAACTGTTTTTT. It translates to CASSQDPGPHEKLFF.

This clone has more than one count but fewer than ten. V and J are TRBV18 and TRBJ2-7; tentatively, D is TRBD1 (5 bases). CDR1 KGHSH and CDR2 LQKENI come from the germline V gene. This CDR3 spans 14 amino acids. Trimming cost V 5 bases and J 1 base, with 12 bases left between them. CDR3 residues: CASSSTTGSYEQYF. Here the CDR3 DNA reads TGTGCCAGCTCATCGACCACAGGATCCTACGAGCAGTACTTC.

In DNA form, the CDR3 reads TGTGCCAGCAGCTTGAATTCAGGGGGCTACGAGCAGTACTTC. Amino acid sequence: CASSLNSGGYEQYF. The rearrangement links TRBV7-9 to TRBJ2-7; 7 positions agree with TRBD1. The CDR3 has 14 residues. Germline CDR1 and CDR2: SEHNR and FQNEAQ (reference sequence). After removal of 3 bases from V and 3 bases from J, the junction contained 5 bases not matched to a gene.

The chain combines TRBV9 with TRBJ1-3, with D maybe TRBD1 (5 bases). There are 15 residues in the CDR3. Germline V CDR1 and CDR2: SGDLS, YYNGEE. V was clipped by 4 bases and J by 4 bases, with 15 bases between them. CDR3 loop: CASSHPVGGGNTIYF. CDR3 bases: TGTGCCAGCAGCCATCCGGTTGGGGGGGGAAACACCATATATTTT.

V gene TRBV18 combines with J gene TRBJ1-1; D gene uncertain. This CDR3 is built from 16 residues. The V gene lost 0 bases and the J gene lost 1 base, with 12 bases spanning the gap. Per germline, CDR1 KGHSH and CDR2 LQKENI. The DNA of the CDR3 is TGTGCCAGCTCACCACCCAGCCCGGGAGGGAACACTGAAGCTTTCTTT. Translation: CASSPPSPGGNTEAFF.

The chain uses TRBV7-3 and TRBJ2-7; no firm D call. The V end was cut by 2 bases, the J end by 0 bases, with 14 bases between. The CDR3 has 16 residues. Germline V lookup: CDR1 SGHTA, CDR2 FQGTGA. DNA for the CDR3: TGTGCCAGCAGCTTAGCGAGCATACCCTACTCCTACGAGCAGTACTTC. This sequence encodes CASSLASIPYSYEQYF.

The genes are TRBV6-1 and TRBJ2-1; 7 bases fit TRBD2. The germline V gene encodes CDR1 MNHNS and CDR2 SASEGT. J gave up 7 bases and V 2 bases, and 8 bases lay outside the gene matches. CDR3 size: 15 residues. CDR3 nucleotides: TGTGCCAGCAGTGAACATACTAGCGTTAGGAATGAGCAGTTCTTC. It is translated as CASSEHTSVRNEQFF.

Here the CDR3 reads CASSLVDEQFF. The CDR3 region has the DNA TGTGCCAGCAGCTTGGTAGATGAGCAGTTCTTC. V and J are TRBV5-4 and TRBJ2-1; D is ambiguous. This CDR3 comprises 11 residues. Trimming took 0 bases from V and 8 from J, leaving 3 bases between them. Germline V gene sequence: CDR1 SGHNT, CDR2 YYREEE (reference sequence).

The chain uses TRBV25-1 and TRBJ1-5; 8 positions agree with TRBD1. This CDR3 spans 14 amino acids. V shed 2 bases, J shed 6 bases, and the junction held 3 bases outside the gene matches. CDR1 and CDR2 (germline): MGHDK, SYGVNS. The CDR3 coding sequence is TGTGCCAGCAGTGAAGGACAGGGCATTCAGCCCCAGCATTTT. It codes for CASSEGQGIQPQHF.

The chain combines TRBV2 with TRBJ1-1; D possibly corresponds to TRBD1 (6 bases). There are 12 residues in the CDR3. V was cut by 10 bases and J by 2 bases, with 11 bases left in between. CDR1 is SNHLY, CDR2 FYNNEI, per germline. Here the CDR3 reads CAILDSNTEAFF. CDR3 DNA sequence: TGTGCCATTCTGGACAGCAACACTGAAGCTTTCTTT.

There are a few counts of this clone. V gene TRBV7-2 combines with J gene TRBJ1-5, with D possibly TRBD1 on 5 matching bases. Germline CDR1 SGHTA, CDR2 FQGNSA. The ends were cut back, 5 bases at V and 5 bases at J, with 13 bases in the middle. This CDR3 is built from 14 residues. The CDR3 here is CASSEGQGYQPQHF. The CDR3, as DNA: TGTGCCAGCAGCGAAGGGCAGGGTTATCAGCCCCAGCATTTT.